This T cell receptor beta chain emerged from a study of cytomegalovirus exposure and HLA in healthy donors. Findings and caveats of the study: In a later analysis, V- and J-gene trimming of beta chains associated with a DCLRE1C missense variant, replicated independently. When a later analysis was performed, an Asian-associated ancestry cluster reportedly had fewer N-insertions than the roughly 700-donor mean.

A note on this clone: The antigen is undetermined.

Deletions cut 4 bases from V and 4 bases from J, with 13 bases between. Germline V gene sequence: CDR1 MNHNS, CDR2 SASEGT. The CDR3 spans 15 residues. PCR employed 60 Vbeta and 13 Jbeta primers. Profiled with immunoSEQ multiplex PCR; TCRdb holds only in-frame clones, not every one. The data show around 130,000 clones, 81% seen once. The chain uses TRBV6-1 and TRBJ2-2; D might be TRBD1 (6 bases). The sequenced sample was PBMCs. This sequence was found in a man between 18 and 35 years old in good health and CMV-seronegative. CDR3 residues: CASSAYRDGTGELFF. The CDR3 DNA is TGTGCCAGCAGTGCATACAGGGACGGCACCGGGGAGCTGTTTTTT.